The clone carrying this T cell receptor (beta chain) has only a few counts. The antigen is undetermined. This record belongs to a study of T-cell memory formation after mild COVID-19. Findings of the study overall: Some responding clones appeared in pre-infection memory, suggesting cross-reactive memory joined.

V was shortened by 0 bases and J by 6 bases, with 12 bases between the two germline ends. The CDR3 covers 15 residues. Germline values: CDR1 SGHRS, CDR2 YFSETQ. TCRdb reprocessed the 5' RACE reads with MiXCR, giving one entry per CDR3 protein. Of 98,000 or so distinct CDR3 sequences listed, around 17% were seen once; the top ten hold less than 6.5%. This clonotype was sampled from a man aged 18 to 30 who had mild COVID-19 (a few samples of this study predate the infection). Cell type and time point are not known. The J gene is TRBJ2-2, the V gene TRBV5-1, with unresolved D. Input material: PBMCs or a T cell subset sorted from them (not recorded which). The CDR3, as DNA: TGCGCCAGCAGCTTGGCTACGACCCCTCCCGGGGAGCTGTTTTTT. It yields the protein CASSLATTPPGELFF.